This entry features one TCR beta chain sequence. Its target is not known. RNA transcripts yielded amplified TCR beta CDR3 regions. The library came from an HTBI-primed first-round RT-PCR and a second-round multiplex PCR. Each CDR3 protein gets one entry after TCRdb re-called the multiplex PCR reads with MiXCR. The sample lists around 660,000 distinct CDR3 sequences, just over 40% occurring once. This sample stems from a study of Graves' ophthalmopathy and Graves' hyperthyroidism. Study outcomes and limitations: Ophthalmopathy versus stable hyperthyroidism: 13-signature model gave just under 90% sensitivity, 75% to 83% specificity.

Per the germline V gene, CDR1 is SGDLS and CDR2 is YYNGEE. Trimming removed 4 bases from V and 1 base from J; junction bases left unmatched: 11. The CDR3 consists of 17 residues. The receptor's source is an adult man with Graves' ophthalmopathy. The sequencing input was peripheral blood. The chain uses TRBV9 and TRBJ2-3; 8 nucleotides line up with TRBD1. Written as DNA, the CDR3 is TGTGCCAGCAGCTCCCCTCAGGGGGCTGAGCGCACAGATACGCAGTATTTT. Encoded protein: CASSSPQGAERTDTQYF.